Described below is a single T cell receptor (beta chain) sequence and its context. This entry is derived from a study of control samples from healthy donors and cancer patients. Assay used: immunoSEQ multiplex PCR; TCRdb lists only in-frame clones, some missing. Of 130,000 or so clones listed, around 94% were seen once; the top ten hold over 12%. Sequenced: PBMCs. The sequence was obtained from a man aged 60 to 75 with colorectal cancer.

DNA of the CDR3: TGTGCCAGCAAGTTGGCCGACACTGAAGCTTTCTTT. Its translation is CASKLADTEAFF. The chain joins TRBV12-3 or TRBV12-4 to TRBJ1-1; D ambiguous. This CDR3 contains 12 residues. V was shortened by 7 bases and J by 3 bases, with 9 bases between the two germline ends.